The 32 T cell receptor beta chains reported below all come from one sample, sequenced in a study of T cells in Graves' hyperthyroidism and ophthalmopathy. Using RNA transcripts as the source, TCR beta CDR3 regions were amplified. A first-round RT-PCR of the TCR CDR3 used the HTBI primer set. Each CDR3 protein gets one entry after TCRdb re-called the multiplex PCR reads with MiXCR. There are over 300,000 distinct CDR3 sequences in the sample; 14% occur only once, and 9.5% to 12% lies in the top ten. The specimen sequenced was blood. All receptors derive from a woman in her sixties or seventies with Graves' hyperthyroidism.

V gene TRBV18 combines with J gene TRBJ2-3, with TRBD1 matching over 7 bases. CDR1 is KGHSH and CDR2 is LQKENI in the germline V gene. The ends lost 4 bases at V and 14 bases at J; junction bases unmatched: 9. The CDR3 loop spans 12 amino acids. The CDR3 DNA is TGTGCCAGCTCACAGGGGGCAGGGATCCTGTATTTT. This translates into CASSQGAGILYF. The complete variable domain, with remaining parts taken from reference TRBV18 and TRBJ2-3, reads NAGVMQNPRHLVRRRGQEARLRCSPMKGHSHVYWYRQLPEEGLKFMVYLQKENIIDESGMPKERFSAEFPKEGPSILRIQQVVRGDSAAYFCASSQGAGILYFGPGTRLTVL.

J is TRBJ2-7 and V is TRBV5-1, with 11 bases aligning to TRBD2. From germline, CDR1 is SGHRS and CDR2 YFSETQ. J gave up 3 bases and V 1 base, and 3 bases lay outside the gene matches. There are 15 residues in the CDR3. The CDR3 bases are TGCGCCAGCAGCTTGACTAGCGGGAGTGTCTACGAGCAGTACTTC. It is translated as CASSLTSGSVYEQYF.

The CDR3 DNA is TGCAGTGCTAGGGAGACCGGGACTGACGGCAATGAGCAGTTCTTC. It is translated as CSARETGTDGNEQFF. The rearrangement uses TRBV20-1 and TRBJ2-1; D possibly corresponds to TRBD2 (6 bases). Germline lookup yields CDR1 DFQATT and CDR2 SNEGSKA (reference sequence). The CDR3 has 15 residues. V lost 3 bases to trimming and J lost 6 bases, with 18 bases between them.

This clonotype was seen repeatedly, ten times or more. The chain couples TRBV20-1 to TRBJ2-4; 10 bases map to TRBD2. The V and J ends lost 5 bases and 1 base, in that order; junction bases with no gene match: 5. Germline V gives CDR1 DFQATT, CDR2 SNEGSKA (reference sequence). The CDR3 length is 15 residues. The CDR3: CSAPTSGNAKNIQYF. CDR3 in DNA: TGCAGTGCTCCCACTAGCGGGAATGCCAAAAACATTCAGTACTTC.

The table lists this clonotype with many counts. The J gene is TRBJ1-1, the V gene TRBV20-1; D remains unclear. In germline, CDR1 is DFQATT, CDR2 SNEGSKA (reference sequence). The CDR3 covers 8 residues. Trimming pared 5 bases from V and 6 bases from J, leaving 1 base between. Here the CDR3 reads CSASEAFF. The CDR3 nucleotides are TGCAGTGCTTCTGAAGCTTTCTTT.

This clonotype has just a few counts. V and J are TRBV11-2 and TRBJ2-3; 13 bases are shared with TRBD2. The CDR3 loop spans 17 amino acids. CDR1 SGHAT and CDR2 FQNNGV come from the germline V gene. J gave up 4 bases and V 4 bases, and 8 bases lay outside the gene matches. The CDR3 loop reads CASSSLAGGPPADTQYF. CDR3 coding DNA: TGTGCCAGCAGCTCACTAGCGGGAGGGCCCCCCGCAGATACGCAGTATTTT.

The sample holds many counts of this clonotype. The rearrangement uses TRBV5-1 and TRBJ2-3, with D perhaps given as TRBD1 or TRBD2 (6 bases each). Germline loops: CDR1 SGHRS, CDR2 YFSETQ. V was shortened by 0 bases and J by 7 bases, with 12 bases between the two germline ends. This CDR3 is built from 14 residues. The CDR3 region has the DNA TGCGCCAGCAGCTTGGCCCCGGGGGCGAATACGCAGTATTTT. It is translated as CASSLAPGANTQYF.

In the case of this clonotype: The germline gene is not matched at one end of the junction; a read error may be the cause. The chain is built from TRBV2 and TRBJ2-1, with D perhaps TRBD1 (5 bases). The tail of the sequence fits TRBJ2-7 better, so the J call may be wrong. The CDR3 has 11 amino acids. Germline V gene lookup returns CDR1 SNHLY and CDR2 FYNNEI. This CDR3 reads CTSRALNEQYF. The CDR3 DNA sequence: TGTACCAGCAGGGCACTAAATGAGCAGTACTTC.

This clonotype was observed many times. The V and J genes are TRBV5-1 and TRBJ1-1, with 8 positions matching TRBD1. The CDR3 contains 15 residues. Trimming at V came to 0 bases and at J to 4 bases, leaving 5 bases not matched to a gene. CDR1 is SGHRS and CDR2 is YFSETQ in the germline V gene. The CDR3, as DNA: TGCGCCAGCAGCTTGGGGACAGGGATCGGCACTGAAGCTTTCTTT. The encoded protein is CASSLGTGIGTEAFF.

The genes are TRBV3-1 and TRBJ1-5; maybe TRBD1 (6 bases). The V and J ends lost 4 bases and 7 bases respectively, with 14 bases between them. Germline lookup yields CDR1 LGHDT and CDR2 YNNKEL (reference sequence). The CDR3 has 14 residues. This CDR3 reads CASSPQGTRQPQHF. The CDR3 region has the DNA TGTGCCAGCAGCCCACAGGGAACTCGGCAGCCCCAGCATTTT. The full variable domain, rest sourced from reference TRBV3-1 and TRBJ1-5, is DTAVSQTPKYLVTQMGNDKSIKCEQNLGHDTMYWYKQDSKKFLKIMFSYNNKELIINETVPNRFSPKSPDKAHLNLHINSLELGDSAVYFCASSPQGTRQPQHFGDGTRLSIL.

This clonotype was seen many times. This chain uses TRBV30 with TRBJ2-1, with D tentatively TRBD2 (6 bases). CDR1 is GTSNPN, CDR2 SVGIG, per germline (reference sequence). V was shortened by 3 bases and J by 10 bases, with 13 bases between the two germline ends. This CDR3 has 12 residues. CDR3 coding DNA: TGTGCCTGGAGGGGAGGAGGAACGGAGCAGTTCTTC. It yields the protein CAWRGGGTEQFF.

DNA for the CDR3: TGCAGTGCTAGACCGCACAGGGGGGCCGGGGAGCTGTTTTTT. It translates to CSARPHRGAGELFF. V usage is TRBV20-1 and J usage is TRBJ2-2; 8 bases agree with TRBD1. This CDR3 is 14 amino acids long. V trimming: 2 bases; J trimming: 6 bases; junction bases outside the gene matches: 5. Germline V lookup: CDR1 DFQATT, CDR2 SNEGSKA (reference sequence).

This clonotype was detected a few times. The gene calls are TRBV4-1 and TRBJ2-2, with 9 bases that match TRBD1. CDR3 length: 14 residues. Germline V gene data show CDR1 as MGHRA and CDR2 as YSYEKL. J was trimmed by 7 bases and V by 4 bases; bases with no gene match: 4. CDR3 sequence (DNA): TGCGCCAGCAGCCGAACAGGGGGCGTCGGGGAGCTGTTTTTT. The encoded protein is CASSRTGGVGELFF.

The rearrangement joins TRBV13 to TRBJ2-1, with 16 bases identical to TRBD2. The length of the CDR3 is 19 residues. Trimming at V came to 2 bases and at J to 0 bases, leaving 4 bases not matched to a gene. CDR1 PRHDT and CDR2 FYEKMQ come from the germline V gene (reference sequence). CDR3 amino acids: CASSLRGLAGGSSYNEQFF. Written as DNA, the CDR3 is TGTGCCAGCAGCTTAAGGGGACTAGCGGGAGGGAGCTCCTACAATGAGCAGTTCTTC.

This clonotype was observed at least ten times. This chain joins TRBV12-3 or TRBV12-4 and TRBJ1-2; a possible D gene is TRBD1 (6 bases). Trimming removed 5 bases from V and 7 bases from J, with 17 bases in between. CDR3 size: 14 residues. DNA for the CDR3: TGTGCCAGCAGTGGGGGAGGGGGGGGACGTGGCTACACCTTC. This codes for CASSGGGGGRGYTF.

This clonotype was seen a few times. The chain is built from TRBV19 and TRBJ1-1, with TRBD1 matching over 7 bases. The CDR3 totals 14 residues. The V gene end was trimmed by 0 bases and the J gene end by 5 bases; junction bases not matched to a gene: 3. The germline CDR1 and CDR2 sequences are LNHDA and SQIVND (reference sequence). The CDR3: CASSIDTGETEAFF. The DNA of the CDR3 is TGTGCCAGTAGTATAGATACAGGGGAGACTGAAGCTTTCTTT.

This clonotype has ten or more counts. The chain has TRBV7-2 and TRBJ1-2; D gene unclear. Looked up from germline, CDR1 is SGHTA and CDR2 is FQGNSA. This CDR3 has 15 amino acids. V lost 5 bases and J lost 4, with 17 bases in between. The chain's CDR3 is CASSPLSTTGYGYTF. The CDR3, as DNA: TGTGCCAGCAGCCCTTTATCTACTACGGGCTATGGCTACACCTTC.

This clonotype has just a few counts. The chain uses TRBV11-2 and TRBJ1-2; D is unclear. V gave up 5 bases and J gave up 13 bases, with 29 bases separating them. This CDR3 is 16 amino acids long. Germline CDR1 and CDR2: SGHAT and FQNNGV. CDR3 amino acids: CASSPELDLHLGSVTF. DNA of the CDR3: TGTGCCAGCAGCCCAGAACTCGATTTGCATTTAGGGTCCGTCACCTTC.

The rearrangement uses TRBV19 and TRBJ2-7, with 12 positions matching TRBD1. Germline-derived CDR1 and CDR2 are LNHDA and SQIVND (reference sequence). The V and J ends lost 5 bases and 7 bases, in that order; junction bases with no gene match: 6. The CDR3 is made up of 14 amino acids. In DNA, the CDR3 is TGTGCCAGTAGTCCGGGACAGGGGGCGCGGGAGCAGTACTTC. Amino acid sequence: CASSPGQGAREQYF.

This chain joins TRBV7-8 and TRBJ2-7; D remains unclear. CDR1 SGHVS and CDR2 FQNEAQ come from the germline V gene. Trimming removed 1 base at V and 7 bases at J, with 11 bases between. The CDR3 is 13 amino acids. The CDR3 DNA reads TGTGCCAGCAGCTTAGGGACGGAGTGGGAGCAGTACTTC. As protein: CASSLGTEWEQYF.

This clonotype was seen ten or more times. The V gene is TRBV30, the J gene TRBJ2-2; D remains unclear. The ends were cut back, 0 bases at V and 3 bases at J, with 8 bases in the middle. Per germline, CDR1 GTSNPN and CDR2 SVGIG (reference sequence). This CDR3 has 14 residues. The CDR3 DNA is TGTGCCTGGAGTGTGGTGGGGTACACCGGGGAGCTGTTTTTT. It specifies CAWSVVGYTGELFF.

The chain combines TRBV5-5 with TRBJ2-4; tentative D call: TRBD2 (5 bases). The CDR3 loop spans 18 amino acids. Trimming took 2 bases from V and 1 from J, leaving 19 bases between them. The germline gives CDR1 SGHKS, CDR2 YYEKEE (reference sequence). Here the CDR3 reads CASSLGLAIPWAKNIQYF. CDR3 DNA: TGTGCCAGCAGCTTAGGCCTAGCAATTCCGTGGGCCAAAAACATTCAGTACTTC.

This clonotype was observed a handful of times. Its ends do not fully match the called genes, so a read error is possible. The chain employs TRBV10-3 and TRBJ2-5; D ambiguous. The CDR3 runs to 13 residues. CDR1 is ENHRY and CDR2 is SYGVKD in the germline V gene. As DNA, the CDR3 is TGTGTCATCAGTGATGCAGGTCAAGAGACCCAGTACTTC. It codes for CVISDAGQETQYF.

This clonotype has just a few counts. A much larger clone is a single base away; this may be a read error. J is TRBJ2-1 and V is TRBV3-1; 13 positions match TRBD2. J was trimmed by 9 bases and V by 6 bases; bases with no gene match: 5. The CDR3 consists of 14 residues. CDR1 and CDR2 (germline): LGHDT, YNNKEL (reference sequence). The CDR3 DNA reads TGTGCCAGCAGACTAGCGGGAGGGCCGGGTGAGCAGTTCTTC. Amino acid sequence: CASRLAGGPGEQFF.

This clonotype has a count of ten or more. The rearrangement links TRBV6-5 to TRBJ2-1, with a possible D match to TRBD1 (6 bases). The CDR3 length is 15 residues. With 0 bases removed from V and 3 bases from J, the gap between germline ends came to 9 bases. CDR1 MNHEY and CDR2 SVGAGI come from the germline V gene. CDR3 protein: CASSYSGTSYNEQFF. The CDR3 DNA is TGTGCCAGCAGTTACTCGGGGACAAGCTACAATGAGCAGTTCTTC.

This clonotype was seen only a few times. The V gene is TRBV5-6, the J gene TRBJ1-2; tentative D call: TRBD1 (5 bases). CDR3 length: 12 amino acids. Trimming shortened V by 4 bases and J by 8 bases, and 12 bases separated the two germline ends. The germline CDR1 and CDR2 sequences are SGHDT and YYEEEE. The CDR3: CASSEGTWGYTF. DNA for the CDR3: TGTGCCAGCAGCGAAGGGACTTGGGGCTACACCTTC. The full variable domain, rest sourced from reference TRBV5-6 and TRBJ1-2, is DAGVTQSPTHLIKTRGQQVTLRCSPKSGHDTVSWYQQALGQGPQFIFQYYEEEERQRGNFPDRFSGHQFPNYSSELNVNALLLGDSALYLCASSEGTWGYTFGSGTRLTVV.

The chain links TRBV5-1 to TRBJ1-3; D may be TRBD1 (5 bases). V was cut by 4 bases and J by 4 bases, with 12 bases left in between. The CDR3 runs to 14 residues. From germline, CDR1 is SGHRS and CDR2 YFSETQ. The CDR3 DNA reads TGCGCCAGCAGCCCAGGGACGCCCGGAAACACCATATATTTT. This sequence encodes CASSPGTPGNTIYF.

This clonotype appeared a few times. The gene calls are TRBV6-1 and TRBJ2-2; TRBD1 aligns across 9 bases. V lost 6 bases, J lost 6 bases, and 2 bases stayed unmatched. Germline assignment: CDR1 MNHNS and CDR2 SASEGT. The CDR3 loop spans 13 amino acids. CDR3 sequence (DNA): TGTGCCAGCAGGAGACAGGGGGCCGGGGAGCTGTTTTTT. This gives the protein CASRRQGAGELFF.

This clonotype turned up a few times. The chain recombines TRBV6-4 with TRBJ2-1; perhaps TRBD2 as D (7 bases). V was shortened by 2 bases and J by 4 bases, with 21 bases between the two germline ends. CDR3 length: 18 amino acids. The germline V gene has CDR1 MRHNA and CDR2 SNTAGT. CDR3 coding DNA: TGTGCCAGCAGTGACACTTCACAAGGGGGGGCTGCGTACAATGAGCAGTTCTTC. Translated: CASSDTSQGGAAYNEQFF.

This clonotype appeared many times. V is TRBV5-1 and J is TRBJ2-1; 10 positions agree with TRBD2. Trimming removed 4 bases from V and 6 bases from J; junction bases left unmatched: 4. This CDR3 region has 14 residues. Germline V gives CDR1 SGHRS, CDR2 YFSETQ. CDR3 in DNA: TGCGCCAGCAGCGTTTTAGCGGGAGGCAATGAGCAGTTCTTC. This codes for CASSVLAGGNEQFF.

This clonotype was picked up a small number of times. Written as DNA, the CDR3 is TGTGCCATCACCGGGGAGGTTAATGCCGAGCAGTACTTC. Amino acid sequence: CAITGEVNAEQYF. The genes are TRBV10-3 and TRBJ2-7; TRBD2 might be the D (6 bases). CDR1 ENHRY and CDR2 SYGVKD come from the germline V gene. This CDR3 contains 13 residues. Trimming took off 7 bases at V and 6 bases at J, with 16 bases between the two ends.

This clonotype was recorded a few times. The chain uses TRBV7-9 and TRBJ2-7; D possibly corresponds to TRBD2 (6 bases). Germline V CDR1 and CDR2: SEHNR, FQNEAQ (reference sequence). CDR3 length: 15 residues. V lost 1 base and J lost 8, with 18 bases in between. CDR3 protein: CASSLVAGRPNKQYF. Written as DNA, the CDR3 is TGTGCCAGCAGCTTAGTTGCCGGGAGACCTAACAAGCAGTACTTC.